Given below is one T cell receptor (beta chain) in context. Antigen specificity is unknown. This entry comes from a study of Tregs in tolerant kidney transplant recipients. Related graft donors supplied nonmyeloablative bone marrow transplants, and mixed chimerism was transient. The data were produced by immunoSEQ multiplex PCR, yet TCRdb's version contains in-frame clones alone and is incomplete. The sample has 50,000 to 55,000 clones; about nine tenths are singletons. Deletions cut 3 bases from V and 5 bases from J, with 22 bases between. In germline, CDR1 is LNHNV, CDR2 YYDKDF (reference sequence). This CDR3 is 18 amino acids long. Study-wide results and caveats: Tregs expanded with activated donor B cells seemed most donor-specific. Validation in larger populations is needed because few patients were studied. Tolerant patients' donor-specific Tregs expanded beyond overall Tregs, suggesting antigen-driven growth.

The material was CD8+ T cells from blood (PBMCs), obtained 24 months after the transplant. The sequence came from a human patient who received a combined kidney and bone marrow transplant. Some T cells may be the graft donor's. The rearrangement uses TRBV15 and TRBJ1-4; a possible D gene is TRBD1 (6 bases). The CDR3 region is CATSSFFNFGQNNEKLFF. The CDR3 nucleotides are TGTGCCACCAGCAGCTTTTTCAACTTCGGACAGAACAATGAAAAACTGTTTTTT.